One sample yielded the 27 T cell receptor beta chains listed below, sequenced in a study of shared T cell receptors in the human thymus. Repertoires were generated with immunoSEQ multiplex PCR, while TCRdb's copy carries only in-frame clones and drops some. The table includes roughly 560,000 clones, around three quarters detected once. The sample was also reused in another study, on human thymus T cells.

Sequencing was performed on thymocytes. The receptor source for this set is a boy under two years old with a congenital heart defect.

This rearrangement joins TRBV6-5 to TRBJ2-1; 8 bases are a match to TRBD2. Per the germline V gene, CDR1 is MNHEY and CDR2 is SVGAGI. V gave up 4 bases and J gave up 7 bases; unmatched junction bases: 12. The CDR3 sequence is 16 residues long. The CDR3 region has the DNA TGTGCCAGCAGTTGGACGCCGGGGCGGGGGGTAAATGAGCAGTTCTTC. It yields the protein CASSWTPGRGVNEQFF.

The chain recombines TRBV7-3 with TRBJ2-7; 8 nucleotides align to TRBD2. The CDR3 spans 15 residues. After removal of 5 bases from V and 2 bases from J, the junction contained 8 bases not matched to a gene. CDR1 is SGHTA and CDR2 is FQGTGA in the germline V gene. DNA for the CDR3: TGTGCCAGCAGCCCCCGACTAGCGAGTACCTACGAGCAGTACTTC. Translating it yields CASSPRLASTYEQYF.

The gene calls are TRBV27 and TRBJ2-2; the D is unclear. This CDR3 has 13 residues. V shed 10 bases and J shed 4 bases, with 13 bases lying between them. CDR1 is MNHEY, CDR2 SMNVEV, per germline (reference sequence). The CDR3 sequence: CATSRASTGELFF. CDR3 coding DNA: TGTGCCACCTCCAGAGCGAGCACCGGGGAGCTGTTTTTT.

The CDR3 here is CASSIIQGRSSYEQYF. The CDR3 DNA reads as TGTGCCAGCAGCATTATCCAGGGCCGAAGCTCCTACGAGCAGTACTTC. The chain uses TRBV5-4 and TRBJ2-7; perhaps TRBD1 as D (5 bases). This CDR3 spans 16 amino acids. Germline CDR1 is SGHNT and CDR2 is YYREEE (reference sequence). Trimming stripped 4 bases from V and 0 bases from J, with 17 bases between. Full variable domain (rest looked up from reference TRBV5-4 and TRBJ2-7): ETGVTQSPTHLIKTRGQQVTLRCSSQSGHNTVSWYQQALGQGPQFIFQYYREEENGRGNFPPRFSGLQFPNYSSELNVNALELDDSALYLCASSIIQGRSSYEQYFGPGTRLTVT.

CDR3 in DNA: TGTGCCAGCAGTCCTAGCGGGAGTTCGTGTTGCGAGCAGTACTTC. It codes for CASSPSGSSCCEQYF. The chain uses TRBV28 and TRBJ2-7; 10 bases line up with TRBD2. This CDR3 comprises 15 residues. Trimming cost V 5 bases and J 6 bases; bases outside gene matches: 10. Germline CDR1 MDHEN, CDR2 SYDVKM.

This clone was counted only a few times. The V gene is TRBV7-2, the J gene TRBJ2-1, with D maybe TRBD2 (7 bases). The CDR3 is 14 residues long. Germline values: CDR1 SGHTA, CDR2 FQGNSA. V was trimmed by 3 bases and J by 6 bases, leaving 12 bases between them. The CDR3 coding sequence is TGTGCCAGCAGCTTGGGGCGGGGGCTCAATGAGCAGTTCTTC. Protein product: CASSLGRGLNEQFF. Based on the CDR3 plus reference TRBV7-2 and TRBJ2-1, the full variable domain is GAGVSQSPSNKVTEKGKDVELRCDPISGHTALYWYRQSLGQGLEFLIYFQGNSAPDKSGLPSDRFSAERTGGSVSTLTIQRTQQEDSAVYLCASSLGRGLNEQFFGPGTRLTVL.

V gene TRBV6-5 combines with J gene TRBJ1-2; TRBD1 is a possible D gene (6 bases). The CDR3 covers 14 residues. V lost 4 bases and J 6 bases, leaving 15 bases between the germline ends. Germline V gene lookup returns CDR1 MNHEY and CDR2 SVGAGI. Here the CDR3 DNA reads TGTGCCAGCAGTTTAGAGGGGGACACCGATGGCTACACCTTC. This gives the protein CASSLEGDTDGYTF.

The chain is built from TRBV30 and TRBJ2-1, with D possibly TRBD2 on 6 matching bases. Trimming left V 5 bases short and J 8 bases short, with 13 bases between. This CDR3 has 12 amino acids. The V gene's germline CDR1 is GTSNPN and CDR2 SVGIG (reference sequence). The CDR3, as DNA: TGTGCCTGGGTGGAGGGTGTCTATGAGCAGTTCTTC. Translation gives CAWVEGVYEQFF.

This sequence joins TRBV4-3 and TRBJ2-7; 8 bases agree with TRBD2. The J segment lost 4 bases and the V segment lost 2 bases, leaving 10 bases of the junction unmatched. CDR1 is LGHNA and CDR2 is YSLEER in the germline V gene. The CDR3 runs to 16 residues. In DNA form, the CDR3 reads TGCGCCAGCAGCCAATCCGGAAAGCGGGAGAAATACGAGCAGTACTTC. Amino acids: CASSQSGKREKYEQYF.

V gene TRBV7-6 combines with J gene TRBJ1-2, with 8 positions matching TRBD1. Germline trimming cut 5 bases from V and 3 bases from J; bases unmatched to any gene: 8. Germline loops: CDR1 SGHVS, CDR2 FNYEAQ. The CDR3 has 15 residues. In DNA form, the CDR3 reads TGTGCCAGCAGCAACGGACAGGGAGTAGACTATGGCTACACCTTC. This translates into CASSNGQGVDYGYTF.

V is TRBV19 and J is TRBJ2-7; D is ambiguous. CDR1 and CDR2 (germline): LNHDA, SQIVND (reference sequence). CDR3 length: 13 residues. The V and J ends lost 3 bases and 9 bases respectively, with 15 bases between them. CDR3 coding DNA: TGTGCCAGTAGTATCGGCCCACAGAAAGTGCAGTACTTC. This codes for CASSIGPQKVQYF. Complete variable domain (other parts from reference TRBV19 and TRBJ2-7): DGGITQSPKYLFRKEGQNVTLSCEQNLNHDAMYWYRQDPGQGLRLIYYSQIVNDFQKGDIAEGYSVSREKKESFPLTVTSAQKNPTAFYLCASSIGPQKVQYFGPGTRLTVT.

Only one count was recorded for this clone. The chain has TRBV6-6 and TRBJ2-7, with a tentative D call TRBD1 (5 bases). V was trimmed by 6 bases and J by 2 bases, leaving 17 bases between them. CDR1 is MNHNY, CDR2 SVGAGI, per germline (reference sequence). This CDR3 region has 15 residues. In DNA form, the CDR3 reads TGTGCCAGCAGCTCCAGACAGATTACAACCTACGAGCAGTACTTC. This sequence encodes CASSSRQITTYEQYF.

CDR3 sequence: CASSLSREPGLAGTYEQYF. DNA for the CDR3: TGCGCCAGCAGCCTCTCCCGGGAACCGGGACTAGCGGGAACTTACGAGCAGTACTTC. The chain recombines TRBV4-3 with TRBJ2-7; 13 bases map to TRBD2. CDR3 length: 19 residues. V shed 4 bases, J shed 4 bases, and the junction held 16 bases outside the gene matches. CDR1 and CDR2 from the germline V gene are LGHNA and YSLEER.

The rearrangement links TRBV6-5 to TRBJ2-3, with a possible D match to TRBD2 (5 bases). The ends were cut back, 2 bases at V and 5 bases at J, with 5 bases in the middle. Germline V gene sequence: CDR1 MNHEY, CDR2 SVGAGI. The CDR3 runs 12 residues. The CDR3 reads CASSYAGDTQYF. DNA of the CDR3: TGTGCCAGCAGTTACGCGGGAGATACGCAGTATTTT.

J is TRBJ1-6 and V is TRBV27; 8 nucleotides align to TRBD1. The CDR3 spans 16 residues. Germline CDR1 and CDR2: MNHEY and SMNVEV (reference sequence). Trimming removed 1 base from V and 5 bases from J; junction bases left unmatched: 4. DNA of the CDR3: TGTGCCAGCAGTTTATATTGGACAGGGCATAATTCACCCCTCCACTTT. This gives the protein CASSLYWTGHNSPLHF.

V and J are TRBV5-6 and TRBJ1-3, with 7 bases fitting TRBD1. CDR3 length: 16 residues. CDR1 is SGHDT, CDR2 YYEEEE, per germline. After removal of 4 bases from V and 3 bases from J, the junction contained 10 bases not matched to a gene. The CDR3 here is CASSLHRDRIGNTIYF. CDR3 DNA: TGTGCCAGCAGCCTTCACCGGGACAGAATTGGAAACACCATATATTTT.

This clone is a singleton in its sample. The genes are TRBV6-1 and TRBJ2-5; D perhaps matches TRBD2 (6 bases). CDR1 MNHNS and CDR2 SASEGT come from the germline V gene. Trimming pared 6 bases from V and 13 bases from J, leaving 12 bases between. CDR3 length equals 10 residues. This chain's CDR3 is CASRGTLPYF. The CDR3 DNA sequence: TGTGCCAGCAGAGGGACTTTGCCGTACTTC.

This clone has a handful of counts. The chain has TRBV29-1 and TRBJ2-3; 14 bases align to TRBD2. Germline-derived CDR1 and CDR2 are SQVTM and ANQGSEA. V lost 5 bases and J lost 4; bases outside the gene matches: 14. The CDR3 loop spans 18 amino acids. The chain's CDR3 is CSVSRTSGRTPPADTQYF. The CDR3 DNA follows: TGCAGCGTTTCCCGGACTAGCGGGAGGACCCCTCCAGCAGATACGCAGTATTTT.

The chain couples TRBV28 to TRBJ1-5, with D maybe TRBD1 (6 bases). V was clipped by 7 bases and J by 4 bases, with 20 bases between them. CDR3 length: 16 residues. Germline V gene data show CDR1 as MDHEN and CDR2 as SYDVKM. CDR3 sequence: CASTLRGLPGNQPQHF. CDR3 coding DNA: TGTGCCAGCACCCTGAGGGGGTTGCCTGGGAATCAGCCCCAGCATTTT.

V usage is TRBV4-1 and J usage is TRBJ2-1, with D possibly being TRBD2 (6 bases). The ends were cut back, 4 bases at V and 1 base at J, with 20 bases in the middle. Germline CDR1 reads MGHRA; CDR2 reads YSYEKL. The CDR3 extends over 18 amino acids. Here the CDR3 DNA reads TGCGCCAGCAGCCCCAGGTTTCAGGCTAGCGAGTCCTACAATGAGCAGTTCTTC. It yields the protein CASSPRFQASESYNEQFF.

The rearrangement joins TRBV11-3 to TRBJ2-7, with 8 bases lining up with TRBD1. The CDR3 has 15 residues. Germline V lookup: CDR1 SGHNT, CDR2 YENEEA. Losses at the gene ends were 1 base for V and 3 bases for J; bases not matched to a gene: 5. The CDR3 here is CASSLGQGLHYEQYF. For the CDR3, the DNA is TGTGCCAGCAGCTTAGGACAGGGGCTTCACTACGAGCAGTACTTC.

The chain has TRBV28 and TRBJ1-2; the D gene is possibly TRBD1 (6 bases). The V end was cut by 3 bases, the J end by 1 base, with 9 bases between. Germline V gene data show CDR1 as MDHEN and CDR2 as SYDVKM. This CDR3 comprises 14 residues. CDR3 amino acids: CASSFRTDNYGYTF. The CDR3 DNA sequence: TGTGCCAGCAGTTTCCGGACAGATAACTATGGCTACACCTTC.

The rearrangement links TRBV5-1 to TRBJ1-3, with D possibly being TRBD1 (5 bases). V was trimmed by 5 bases and J by 1 base, leaving 10 bases between them. The CDR3 extends over 14 amino acids. CDR1 SGHRS and CDR2 YFSETQ come from the germline V gene. The CDR3 coding sequence is TGCGCCAGCAGTCCGACAGTGTCTGGAAACACCATATATTTT. Residues: CASSPTVSGNTIYF.

This clone was seen a single time. The CDR3 is CASSPYRGEQETQYF. The CDR3 DNA follows: TGTGCCAGCAGCCCTTATAGAGGAGAGCAAGAGACCCAGTACTTC. The chain couples TRBV7-9 to TRBJ2-5; D call uncertain. Germline CDR1 reads SEHNR; CDR2 reads FQNEAQ (reference sequence). The CDR3 is 15 residues long. Trimming left V 5 bases short and J 2 bases short, with 15 bases between.

The chain is built from TRBV27 and TRBJ2-3; 10 nucleotides agree with TRBD2. Germline lookup yields CDR1 MNHEY and CDR2 SMNVEV (reference sequence). V gave up 4 bases and J gave up 3 bases; unmatched junction bases: 4. The CDR3 loop spans 15 amino acids. The CDR3 coding sequence is TGTGCCAGCAGTTCTAGCGGGAGATGGACAGATACGCAGTATTTT. This encodes CASSSSGRWTDTQYF.

The chain is built from TRBV4-3 and TRBJ2-3, with 8 bases matching TRBD2. J lost 4 bases, V lost 2 bases, and 11 bases had no gene match. The CDR3 covers 17 residues. Germline V CDR1 and CDR2: LGHNA, YSLEER. The CDR3 bases are TGCGCCAGCAGCCAATCCCCGGGACTAGAATCCCCAGATACGCAGTATTTT. It specifies CASSQSPGLESPDTQYF.

The chain joins TRBV4-3 to TRBJ2-7, with 7 bases aligning to TRBD2. V dropped 0 bases and J dropped 2; count of bases not matched to a gene: 10. Germline V gene data show CDR1 as LGHNA and CDR2 as YSLEER. The CDR3 is 17 residues long. The CDR3 region has the DNA TGCGCCAGCAGCCAAGAGTTATTTAAGCGGGAACCCTACGAGCAGTACTTC. Translation: CASSQELFKREPYEQYF.